This T cell receptor beta chain comes out of a study of response to subunit inactivated influenza vaccine. Study observations and caveats: It was the authors' suggestion that each seasonal influenza vaccination recruits few new T cells.

TCRdb itself ran the RT-PCR reads through MiXCR, one entry per CDR3 protein. The table records 300,000 to 350,000 distinct CDR3 sequences, roughly 22% of them present only once. This clonotype was counted only a few times. The antigen remains unidentified. The clonotype originates from a man aged 50-75 years who received an inactivated influenza vaccine. Source: PBMCs from blood, taken about 19 months after vaccination.

CDR3 amino acids: CALGTSSYEQYF. DNA for the CDR3: TGTGCCCTTGGGACATCCTCCTACGAGCAGTACTTC. V gene TRBV10-3 combines with J gene TRBJ2-7; a weak D match, TRBD1 (6 bases). There are 12 residues in the CDR3. V was shortened by 11 bases and J by 0 bases, with 11 bases between the two germline ends. Germline V gene data show CDR1 as ENHRY and CDR2 as SYGVKD.